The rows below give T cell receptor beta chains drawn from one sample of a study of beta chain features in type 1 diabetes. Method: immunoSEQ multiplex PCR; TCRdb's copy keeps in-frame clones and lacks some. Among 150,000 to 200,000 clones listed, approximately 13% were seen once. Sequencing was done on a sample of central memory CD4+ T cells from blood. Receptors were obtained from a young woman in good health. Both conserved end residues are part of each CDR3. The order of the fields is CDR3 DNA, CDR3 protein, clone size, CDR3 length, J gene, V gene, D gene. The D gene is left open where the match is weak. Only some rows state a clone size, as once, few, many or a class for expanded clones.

cdr3_nt: TGTGCCACCAGCAGAGATAGGAACAGGGTATACGAAAAACTGTTTTTT; cdr3_aa: CATSRDRNRVYEKLFF; clone_size: few; cdr3_length: 16; j_call: TRBJ1-4; v_call: TRBV15; d_call: NA
cdr3_nt: TGTGCCAGCAGCCCTCGTGAGGGGGCCTCCTACAATGAGCAGTTCTTC; cdr3_aa: CASSPREGASYNEQFF; clone_size: NA; cdr3_length: 16; j_call: TRBJ2-1; v_call: TRBV28; d_call: TRBD1
cdr3_nt: TGTGCCAGCAGCGTAGAAGCCATGAACACTGAAGCTTTCTTT; cdr3_aa: CASSVEAMNTEAFF; clone_size: NA; cdr3_length: 14; j_call: TRBJ1-1; v_call: TRBV9; d_call: NA
cdr3_nt: TGTGCCAGCTCACCACTAGCCGACTCTGGAAACACCATATATTTT; cdr3_aa: CASSPLADSGNTIYF; clone_size: NA; cdr3_length: 15; j_call: TRBJ1-3; v_call: TRBV18; d_call: NA
cdr3_nt: TGTGCCAGCAGCCTAGGACAGGAGAGCTCCTACGAGCAGTACTTC; cdr3_aa: CASSLGQESSYEQYF; clone_size: NA; cdr3_length: 15; j_call: TRBJ2-7; v_call: TRBV9; d_call: TRBD1
cdr3_nt: TGCGCCAGCAGCTTGAGCTCCGGGAGAACAGAGACCCAGTACTTC; cdr3_aa: CASSLSSGRTETQYF; clone_size: once; cdr3_length: 15; j_call: TRBJ2-5; v_call: TRBV5-1; d_call: NA
cdr3_nt: TGTGCCAGCTCACAAGGACAGCAAGAGACCCAGTACTTC; cdr3_aa: CASSQGQQETQYF; clone_size: once; cdr3_length: 13; j_call: TRBJ2-5; v_call: TRBV18; d_call: NA
cdr3_nt: TGTGCCATCAGTAGTGCGGGGAGTGCCTACGAGCAGTACTTC; cdr3_aa: CAISSAGSAYEQYF; clone_size: few; cdr3_length: 14; j_call: TRBJ2-7; v_call: TRBV10-3; d_call: NA
cdr3_nt: TGTGCCTGGAGTTTAGCAGGGGGCGATGGGCAGCCCCAGCATTTT; cdr3_aa: CAWSLAGGDGQPQHF; clone_size: NA; cdr3_length: 15; j_call: TRBJ1-5; v_call: TRBV30; d_call: TRBD1
cdr3_nt: TGCGCCAGTCTCCGCCCCGCGCCACCTAGGTTGGCCCCCCATAGCAATCAGCCCCAGCATTTT; cdr3_aa: CASLRPAPPRLAPHSNQPQHF; clone_size: NA; cdr3_length: 21; j_call: TRBJ1-5; v_call: TRBV23-1; d_call: NA
cdr3_nt: TGTGCCAGTAGTATGAGCTCTGGGGCCAACGTCCTGACTTTC; cdr3_aa: CASSMSSGANVLTF; clone_size: NA; cdr3_length: 14; j_call: TRBJ2-6; v_call: TRBV19; d_call: NA
cdr3_nt: TGCGCCAGCAGCTTGGAGACAGGCACTGAAGCTTTCTTT; cdr3_aa: CASSLETGTEAFF; clone_size: NA; cdr3_length: 13; j_call: TRBJ1-1; v_call: TRBV5-1; d_call: NA
cdr3_nt: TGTGCCTGGAGAATAGCGGGAGCCACAAACTACGAGCAGTACTTC; cdr3_aa: CAWRIAGATNYEQYF; clone_size: few; cdr3_length: 15; j_call: TRBJ2-7; v_call: TRBV30; d_call: TRBD2
cdr3_nt: TGTGCCTGGAGTGAAGACAGGTTGGGACTAGCGGGAGACGCCACCGGGGAGCTGTTTTTT; cdr3_aa: CAWSEDRLGLAGDATGELFF; clone_size: few; cdr3_length: 20; j_call: TRBJ2-2; v_call: TRBV30; d_call: TRBD2
cdr3_nt: TGTGCCATCAGTGAGCCCCCCCGCAGGGCCCCTTTC; cdr3_aa: CAISEPPRRAPF; clone_size: NA; cdr3_length: 12; j_call: TRBJ1-2; v_call: TRBV10-3; d_call: NA
cdr3_nt: TGTGCCAGCAAGCGGACTATCTCAGAGACCCAGTACTTC; cdr3_aa: CASKRTISETQYF; clone_size: few; cdr3_length: 13; j_call: TRBJ2-5; v_call: TRBV6-5; d_call: NA
cdr3_nt: TGTGCCAGCAGCTTAAGGGGTTCCCAAGAGACCCAGTACTTC; cdr3_aa: CASSLRGSQETQYF; clone_size: few; cdr3_length: 14; j_call: TRBJ2-5; v_call: TRBV7-2; d_call: NA
cdr3_nt: TGCAGCGTTCTCTCGGGACAGACGAACACCGGGGAGCTGTTTTTT; cdr3_aa: CSVLSGQTNTGELFF; clone_size: few; cdr3_length: 15; j_call: TRBJ2-2; v_call: TRBV29-1; d_call: TRBD1
cdr3_nt: TGTGCCAGCAGTGAAGCGCTTGACAGGGGGCTTCGGGGTTTCTTT; cdr3_aa: CASSEALDRGLRGFF; clone_size: few; cdr3_length: 15; j_call: TRBJ1-1; v_call: TRBV2; d_call: TRBD1
cdr3_nt: TGTGCCAGCAGTTCCAAAACAGGGGAAGATACGCAGTATTTT; cdr3_aa: CASSSKTGEDTQYF; clone_size: NA; cdr3_length: 14; j_call: TRBJ2-3; v_call: TRBV7-9; d_call: TRBD1
cdr3_nt: TGTGCCAGCACCCCGGGACAGGGCTACGAGCAGTACTTC; cdr3_aa: CASTPGQGYEQYF; clone_size: NA; cdr3_length: 13; j_call: TRBJ2-7; v_call: TRBV5-4; d_call: TRBD1
cdr3_nt: TGTGCCAGCAGCCAGACCAGGGATGGCGAGTTCGCCGAGCAGTTCTTC; cdr3_aa: CASSQTRDGEFAEQFF; clone_size: NA; cdr3_length: 16; j_call: TRBJ2-1; v_call: TRBV14; d_call: NA
cdr3_nt: TGTGCCACCAGCAGAGACCTACAGGGGGCTCTTATGGAGCAGTACTTC; cdr3_aa: CATSRDLQGALMEQYF; clone_size: NA; cdr3_length: 16; j_call: TRBJ2-7; v_call: TRBV15; d_call: TRBD1
cdr3_nt: TGCGCCAGCAGCTCAACTTCATCTAAAGATACCGAGCAGTACTTC; cdr3_aa: CASSSTSSKDTEQYF; clone_size: NA; cdr3_length: 15; j_call: TRBJ2-7; v_call: TRBV5-1; d_call: NA
cdr3_nt: TGTGCCAGCAGCGCAGACTATCGGACAGTGAACACCGGGGAGCTGTTTTTT; cdr3_aa: CASSADYRTVNTGELFF; clone_size: NA; cdr3_length: 17; j_call: TRBJ2-2; v_call: TRBV9; d_call: NA
cdr3_nt: TGTGCCAGCAGTCATTTATCAGGCCCCGCAGGGGTCGGGGCCAACGTCCTGACTTTC; cdr3_aa: CASSHLSGPAGVGANVLTF; clone_size: NA; cdr3_length: 19; j_call: TRBJ2-6; v_call: TRBV4-2; d_call: NA
cdr3_nt: TGTGCCAGCAGTCCAGGGTGGACAGATACGCAGTATTTT; cdr3_aa: CASSPGWTDTQYF; clone_size: once; cdr3_length: 13; j_call: TRBJ2-3; v_call: TRBV6-1; d_call: NA
cdr3_nt: TGTGCCAGCTCTGGACAGGGCCCAAACATTCAGTACTTC; cdr3_aa: CASSGQGPNIQYF; clone_size: NA; cdr3_length: 13; j_call: TRBJ2-4; v_call: TRBV28; d_call: TRBD1
cdr3_nt: TGTGCCTGGTCGACTAGCGGGGGGGACATTCAGTACTTC; cdr3_aa: CAWSTSGGDIQYF; clone_size: NA; cdr3_length: 13; j_call: TRBJ2-4; v_call: TRBV30; d_call: TRBD2
cdr3_nt: TGTGCCTGGAGTGTAGTACAGGGGAGAAACACCATATATTTT; cdr3_aa: CAWSVVQGRNTIYF; clone_size: few; cdr3_length: 14; j_call: TRBJ1-3; v_call: TRBV30; d_call: TRBD1
cdr3_nt: TGTGCCAGCAGCCAAGGAGAGATGTATGGCTACACCTTC; cdr3_aa: CASSQGEMYGYTF; clone_size: NA; cdr3_length: 13; j_call: TRBJ1-2; v_call: TRBV4-2; d_call: NA
cdr3_nt: TGTGCCAGCTCATCCGCCGGGACAGGGGCAACCTACGAGCAGTACTTC; cdr3_aa: CASSSAGTGATYEQYF; clone_size: few; cdr3_length: 16; j_call: TRBJ2-7; v_call: TRBV18; d_call: TRBD1
cdr3_nt: TGTGCCAGCAGCTTAGAGCTACAGTTTCTCGTCCCCGGGGAGCTGTTTTTT; cdr3_aa: CASSLELQFLVPGELFF; clone_size: NA; cdr3_length: 17; j_call: TRBJ2-2; v_call: TRBV7-9; d_call: NA